This T cell receptor (beta chain) emerged from a study of cytomegalovirus exposure and HLA in healthy donors. Study context: A subsequent analysis stated that the roughly 120 validation repertoires were run on the same platform as the approximately 700 first-cohort repertoires. Study results and caveats: Most observed TCR sequences were rare, whereas some public TCRs were detected in many donors. A few of the chains that were CMV-associated were confirmed in vitro to be specific for CMV antigens.

Germline loops: CDR1 SGHRS, CDR2 YFSETQ. The CDR3 is 14 residues long. J gave up 4 bases and V 6 bases, and 8 bases lay outside the gene matches. Comments on this clone: What it binds is not known.

Data came from immunoSEQ multiplex PCR; TCRdb stores just in-frame clones and leaves some out. The sample lists 250,000 to 400,000 clones; roughly 87% were seen once. The receptor's source is a man in his thirties or forties in good health and CMV-seronegative. Sequencing was done on a sample of PBMCs. The J gene is TRBJ2-7, the V gene TRBV5-1, with 9 bases lining up with TRBD1. The CDR3 reads CASNPGTGKYEQYF. CDR3 in DNA: TGCGCCAGCAATCCCGGGACAGGGAAATACGAGCAGTACTTC.